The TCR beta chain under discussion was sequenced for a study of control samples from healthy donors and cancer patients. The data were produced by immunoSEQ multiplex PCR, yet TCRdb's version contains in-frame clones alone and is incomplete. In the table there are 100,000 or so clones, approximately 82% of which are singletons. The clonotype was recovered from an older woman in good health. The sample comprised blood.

Here the CDR3 reads CASSSGQVGYGYTF. For the CDR3, the DNA is TGTGCCAGCAGTTCCGGACAGGTTGGCTATGGCTACACCTTC. This chain links TRBV6-5 with TRBJ1-2, with 7 positions matching TRBD1. Germline CDR1 and CDR2: MNHEY and SVGAGI. J gave up 4 bases and V 4 bases, and 6 bases lay outside the gene matches. CDR3 length: 14 amino acids.